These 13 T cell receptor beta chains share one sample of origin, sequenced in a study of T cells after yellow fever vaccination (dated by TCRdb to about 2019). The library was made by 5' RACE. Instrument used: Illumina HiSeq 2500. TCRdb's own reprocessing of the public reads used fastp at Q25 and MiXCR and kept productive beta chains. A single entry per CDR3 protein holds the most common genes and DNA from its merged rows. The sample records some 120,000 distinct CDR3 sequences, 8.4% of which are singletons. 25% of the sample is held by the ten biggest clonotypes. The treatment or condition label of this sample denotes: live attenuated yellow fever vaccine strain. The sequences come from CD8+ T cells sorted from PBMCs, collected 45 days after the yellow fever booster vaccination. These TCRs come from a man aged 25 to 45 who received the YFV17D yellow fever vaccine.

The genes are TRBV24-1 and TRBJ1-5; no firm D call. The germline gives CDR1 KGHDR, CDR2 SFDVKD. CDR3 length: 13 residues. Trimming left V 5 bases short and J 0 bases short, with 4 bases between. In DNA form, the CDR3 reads TGTGCCACCAGTGTGGTTAGCAATCAGCCCCAGCATTTT. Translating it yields CATSVVSNQPQHF.

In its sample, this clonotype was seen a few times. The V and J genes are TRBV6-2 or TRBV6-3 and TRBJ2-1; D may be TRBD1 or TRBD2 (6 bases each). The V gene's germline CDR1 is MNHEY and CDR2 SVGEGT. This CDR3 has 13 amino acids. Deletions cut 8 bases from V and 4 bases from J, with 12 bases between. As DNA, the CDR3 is TGTGCCAGCTTAGGGGGGCTTTACAATGAGCAGTTCTTC. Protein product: CASLGGLYNEQFF.

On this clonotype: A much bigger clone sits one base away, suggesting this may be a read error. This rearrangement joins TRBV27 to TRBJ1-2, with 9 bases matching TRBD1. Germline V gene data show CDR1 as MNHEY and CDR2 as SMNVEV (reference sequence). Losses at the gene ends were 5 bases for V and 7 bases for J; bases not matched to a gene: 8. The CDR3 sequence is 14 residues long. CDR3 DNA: TGTGCCAGCAGTACTCCGGGGACAGGGAGTGGCTACACCTTC. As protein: CASSTPGTGSGYTF.

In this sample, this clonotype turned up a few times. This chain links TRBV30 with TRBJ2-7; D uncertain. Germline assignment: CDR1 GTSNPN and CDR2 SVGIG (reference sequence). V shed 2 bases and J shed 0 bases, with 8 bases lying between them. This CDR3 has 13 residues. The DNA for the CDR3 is TGTGCCTGGAGTACCGCCGTCTCCTACGAGCAGTACTTC. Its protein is CAWSTAVSYEQYF. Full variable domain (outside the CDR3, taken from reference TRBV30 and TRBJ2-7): SQTIHQWPATLVQPVGSPLSLECTVEGTSNPNLYWYRQAAGRGLQLLFYSVGIGQISSEVPQNLSASRPQDRQFILSSKKLLLSDSGFYLCAWSTAVSYEQYFGPGTRLTVT.

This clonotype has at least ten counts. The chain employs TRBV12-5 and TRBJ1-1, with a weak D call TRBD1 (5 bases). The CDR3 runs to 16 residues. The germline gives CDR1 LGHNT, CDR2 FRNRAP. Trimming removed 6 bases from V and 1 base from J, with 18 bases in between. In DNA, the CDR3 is TGTGCTAGTGGCCCACGATCGGGACGTCCGAACACTGAAGCTTTCTTT. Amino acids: CASGPRSGRPNTEAFF.

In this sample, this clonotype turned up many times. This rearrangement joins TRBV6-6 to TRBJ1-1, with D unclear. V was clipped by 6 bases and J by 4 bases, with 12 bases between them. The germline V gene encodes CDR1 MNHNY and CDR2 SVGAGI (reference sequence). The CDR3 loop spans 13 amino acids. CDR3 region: CASRYLAGTEAFF. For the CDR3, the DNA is TGTGCCAGCAGATATTTGGCGGGCACTGAAGCTTTCTTT.

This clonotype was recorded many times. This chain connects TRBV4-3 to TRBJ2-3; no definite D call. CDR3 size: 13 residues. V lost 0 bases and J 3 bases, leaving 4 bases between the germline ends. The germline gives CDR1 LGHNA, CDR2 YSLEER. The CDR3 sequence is CASSQDLTDTQYF. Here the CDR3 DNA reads TGCGCCAGCAGCCAAGACCTGACAGATACGCAGTATTTT.

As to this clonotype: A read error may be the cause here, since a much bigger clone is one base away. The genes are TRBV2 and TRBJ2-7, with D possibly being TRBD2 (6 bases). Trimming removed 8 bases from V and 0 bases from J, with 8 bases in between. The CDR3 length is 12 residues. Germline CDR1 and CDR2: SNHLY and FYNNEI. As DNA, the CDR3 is TGTGCCAGCGGCGGGAACTCCTACGAGCAGTACTTC. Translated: CASGGNSYEQYF.

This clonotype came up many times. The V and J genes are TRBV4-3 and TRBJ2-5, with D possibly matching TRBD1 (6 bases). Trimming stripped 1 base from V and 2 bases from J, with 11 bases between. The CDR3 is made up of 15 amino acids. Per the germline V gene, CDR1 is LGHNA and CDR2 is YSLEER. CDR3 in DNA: TGCGCCAGCAGCCAAGCCTGGACAGTTCAAGAGACCCAGTACTTC. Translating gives CASSQAWTVQETQYF.

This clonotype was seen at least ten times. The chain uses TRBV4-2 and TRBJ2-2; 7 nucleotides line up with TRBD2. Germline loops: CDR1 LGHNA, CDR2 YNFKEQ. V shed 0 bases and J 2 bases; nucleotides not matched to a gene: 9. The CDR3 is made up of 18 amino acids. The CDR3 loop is CASSQEDGLAVNTGELFF. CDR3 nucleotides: TGTGCCAGCAGCCAAGAAGATGGGCTAGCGGTCAACACCGGGGAGCTGTTTTTT.

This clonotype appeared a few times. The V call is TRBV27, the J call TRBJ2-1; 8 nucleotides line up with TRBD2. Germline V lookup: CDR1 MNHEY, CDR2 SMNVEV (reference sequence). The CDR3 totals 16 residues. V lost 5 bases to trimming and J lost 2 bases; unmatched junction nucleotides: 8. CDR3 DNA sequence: TGTGCCAGCAGTCATGGACTAGCCGCTACCTACAATGAGCAGTTCTTC. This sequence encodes CASSHGLAATYNEQFF.

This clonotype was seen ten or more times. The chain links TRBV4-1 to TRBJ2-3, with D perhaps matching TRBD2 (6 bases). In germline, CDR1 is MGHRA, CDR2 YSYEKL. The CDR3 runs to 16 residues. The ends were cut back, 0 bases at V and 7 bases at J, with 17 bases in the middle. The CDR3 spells CASSQEGQDAGYTQYF. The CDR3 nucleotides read TGCGCCAGCAGCCAAGAAGGTCAGGATGCGGGGTATACGCAGTATTTT.

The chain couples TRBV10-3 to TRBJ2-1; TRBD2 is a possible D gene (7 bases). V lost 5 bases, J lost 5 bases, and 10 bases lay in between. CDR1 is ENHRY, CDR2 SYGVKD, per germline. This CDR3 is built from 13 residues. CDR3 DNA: TGTGCCATCAGTTCGGGGGGCCACAATGAGCAGTTCTTC. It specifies CAISSGGHNEQFF.